This T cell receptor beta chain was sequenced for a study of blood T cell repertoires in COVID-19. Looking at the study overall: Samples came from the United States, Italy and Spain, spanning acute and convalescent COVID-19. From T cells, B-cell-depleted T cells, or PBMCs came the material, which was cDNA or gDNA.

The CDR3 runs 13 residues. In germline, CDR1 is PRHDT, CDR2 FYEKMQ (reference sequence). V gave up 3 bases and J gave up 5 bases, with 10 bases separating them. In the source study's methods: Estimation of nucleated cell counts was performed using reference gene primer amplification. Measured with immunoSEQ multiplex PCR; TCRdb has only the in-frame clones, and not every one. V and J calls and clone size follow that table, whereas D and trimming were derived from the DNA. The sample lists more than 65,000 clones, around nine tenths occurring once. The V gene is TRBV13, the J gene TRBJ1-1, with a possible D match to TRBD1 (6 bases). The sample consisted of peripheral blood. The clonotype originates from a human donor in a cohort sampled during active COVID-19. CDR3 nucleotide sequence: TGTGCCAGCAGCTTCCCAACAGGGACTGAAGCTTTCTTT. This encodes CASSFPTGTEAFF.